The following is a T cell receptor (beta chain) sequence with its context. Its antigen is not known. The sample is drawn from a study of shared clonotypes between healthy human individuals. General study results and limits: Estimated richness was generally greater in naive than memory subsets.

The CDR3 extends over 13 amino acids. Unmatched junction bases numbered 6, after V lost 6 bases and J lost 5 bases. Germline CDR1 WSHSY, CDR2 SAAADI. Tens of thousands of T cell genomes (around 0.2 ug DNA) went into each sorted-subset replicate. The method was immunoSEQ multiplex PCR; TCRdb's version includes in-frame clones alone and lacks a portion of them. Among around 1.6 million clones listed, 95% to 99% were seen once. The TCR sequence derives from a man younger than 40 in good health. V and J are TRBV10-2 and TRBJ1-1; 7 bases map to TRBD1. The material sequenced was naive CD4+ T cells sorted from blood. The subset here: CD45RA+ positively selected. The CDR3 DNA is TGCGCCAGCAGGGGAGGGGGCTGGACTGAAGCTTTCTTT. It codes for CASRGGGWTEAFF.